The 27 T cell receptor beta chains below all came from one sample that was sequenced in a study of T cell responses to AZD1222 COVID-19 vaccine. Produced via immunoSEQ multiplex PCR; TCRdb's table is partial and in-frame only. The sample has some 54,000 clones, about 89% seen once. This material consisted of peripheral blood, taken on day 0 of AZD1222 vaccination. The receptors were sampled from an adult in good health.

Of note for this clone: At one of its ends the junction is not consistent with the germline gene, which may arise from a read error. The chain combines TRBV9 with TRBJ2-1; a weak D match, TRBD2 (5 bases). The CDR3 has 14 amino acids. The V gene's germline CDR1 is SGDLS and CDR2 YYNGEE. The CDR3 loop reads CASSATGSYNEQFF. The CDR3 DNA is TGTGCCAGTAGCGCAACTGGCTCCTACAATGAGCAGTTCTTC.

Only one count was recorded for this clone. The chain couples TRBV5-4 to TRBJ2-7; 9 bases map to TRBD1. Germline CDR1 is SGHNT and CDR2 is YYREEE (reference sequence). The CDR3 totals 15 residues. The ends lost 0 bases at V and 3 bases at J; junction bases unmatched: 4. CDR3 region: CASSLAGTGNYEQYF. Here the CDR3 DNA reads TGTGCCAGCAGCTTGGCCGGGACAGGGAACTACGAGCAGTACTTC.

This chain joins TRBV5-1 and TRBJ1-3; D gene uncertain. V was clipped by 8 bases and J by 0 bases, with 15 bases between them. Looked up from germline, CDR1 is SGHRS and CDR2 is YFSETQ. The CDR3 covers 15 residues. The CDR3 DNA reads as TGCGCCAGTACTGACGGACGCAGCTCTGGAAACACCATATATTTT. Translated, it gives CASTDGRSSGNTIYF.

This sequence joins TRBV11-1 and TRBJ2-5; D gene ambiguous. V lost 5 bases to trimming and J lost 5 bases, with 9 bases between them. Germline V gene lookup returns CDR1 SGHAT and CDR2 FQDESV (reference sequence). The CDR3 is made up of 12 amino acids. The CDR3 here is CASSDQAETQYF. CDR3 in DNA: TGTGCCAGCAGCGATCAAGCGGAGACCCAGTACTTC.

The chain links TRBV18 to TRBJ2-7; D is uncertain. Germline values: CDR1 KGHSH, CDR2 LQKENI. Trimming left V 1 base short and J 2 bases short, with 9 bases between. This CDR3 has 14 amino acids. CDR3 residues: CASSPQQDTYEQYF. CDR3 nucleotides: TGTGCCAGCTCACCACAGCAGGATACCTACGAGCAGTACTTC.

Turning to this clone: At the DNA level, this CDR3 is encoded by other sequences in the same sample as well. The rearrangement uses TRBV3-1 (or the pseudogene TRBV3-2) and TRBJ1-2; D unclear. Germline V gene data show CDR1 as LGHDT and CDR2 as YNNKEL (reference sequence). This CDR3 region has 11 residues. V dropped 4 bases and J dropped 2 bases, with 2 bases sitting between them. CDR3 sequence: CASSRNYGYTF. For the CDR3, the DNA is TGTGCCAGCAGCCGGAACTATGGCTACACCTTC.

V usage is TRBV28 and J usage is TRBJ1-2, with a tentative D call TRBD1 (5 bases). Trimming cost V 8 bases and J 8 bases, with 6 bases left between them. The CDR3 is 9 amino acids. Germline V lookup: CDR1 MDHEN, CDR2 SYDVKM. CDR3 DNA sequence: TGTGCCAGCGGGGGGGGCTACACCTTC. This sequence encodes CASGGGYTF.

The V call is TRBV5-1, the J call TRBJ2-1; D might be TRBD1 (5 bases). The germline V gene encodes CDR1 SGHRS and CDR2 YFSETQ. The germline V and J ends were trimmed by 1 base and 2 bases, with 7 bases remaining between them. The CDR3 contains 14 residues. CDR3 region: CASSLTGPYNEQFF. CDR3 DNA: TGCGCCAGCAGCTTGACAGGCCCCTACAATGAGCAGTTCTTC.

In this sample, this clone is medium-sized. The rearrangement joins TRBV5-1 to TRBJ2-1; 13 bases agree with TRBD2. The germline gives CDR1 SGHRS, CDR2 YFSETQ. After removal of 0 bases from V and 5 bases from J, the junction contained 8 bases not matched to a gene. This CDR3 has 18 residues. The DNA for the CDR3 is TGCGCCAGCAGCTTGGCCAGGGGGACTAGCGGGACCAACAATGAGCAGTTCTTC. This sequence encodes CASSLARGTSGTNNEQFF. The full variable domain, completed using reference TRBV5-1 and TRBJ2-1, is KAGVTQTPRYLIKTRGQQVTLSCSPISGHRSVSWYQQTPGQGLQFLFEYFSETQRNKGNFPGRFSGRQFSNSRSEMNVSTLELGDSALYLCASSLARGTSGTNNEQFFGPGTRLTVL.

This sequence joins TRBV7-9 and TRBJ1-2; D gene uncertain. Looked up from germline, CDR1 is SEHNR and CDR2 is FQNEAQ (reference sequence). V was trimmed by 5 bases and J by 7 bases, leaving 20 bases between them. This CDR3 is 15 amino acids long. The CDR3 sequence is CASSQQRPDVGGYTF. The DNA of the CDR3 is TGTGCCAGCAGCCAACAGCGCCCGGATGTCGGTGGCTACACCTTC.

J is TRBJ1-2 and V is TRBV5-4; no clear D gene. The germline CDR1 and CDR2 sequences are SGHNT and YYREEE (reference sequence). The germline V and J ends were trimmed by 4 bases and 5 bases, with 12 bases remaining between them. The CDR3 has 13 residues. CDR3 coding DNA: TGTGCCAGCAGCATAGACGGTGTATATGGCTACACCTTC. It is translated as CASSIDGVYGYTF.

The chain combines TRBV28 with TRBJ1-3, with D hard to call. In germline, CDR1 is MDHEN, CDR2 SYDVKM. The germline V and J ends were trimmed by 3 bases and 0 bases, with 9 bases remaining between them. CDR3 length equals 15 residues. CDR3 nucleotide sequence: TGTGCCAGCAGTTTCCTCCAGAGCTCTGGAAACACCATATATTTT. It codes for CASSFLQSSGNTIYF.

The chain is built from TRBV18 and TRBJ1-1; 10 bases are a match to TRBD1. The CDR3 has 16 residues. After removal of 2 bases from V and 5 bases from J, the junction contained 8 bases not matched to a gene. CDR1 and CDR2 (germline): KGHSH, LQKENI. The CDR3 coding sequence is TGTGCCAGCTCACCATTCGTCGGACAGGGGGGGACTGAAGCTTTCTTT. Protein sequence: CASSPFVGQGGTEAFF.

The chain recombines TRBV11-2 with TRBJ2-1; 10 bases fit TRBD1. The CDR3 length is 18 residues. Germline CDR1 and CDR2: SGHAT and FQNNGV. V lost 6 bases and J lost 10; bases outside the gene matches: 21. CDR3 in amino acids: CASRADSGGTGVYREQFF. The CDR3 region has the DNA TGTGCCAGCAGAGCGGATTCCGGGGGGACAGGGGTTTATCGAGAGCAGTTCTTC.

The V and J genes are TRBV6-5 and TRBJ2-7; D perhaps matches TRBD2 (6 bases). This CDR3 spans 11 amino acids. Germline V gene sequence: CDR1 MNHEY, CDR2 SVGAGI. V lost 10 bases, J lost 4 bases, and 11 bases lay in between. CDR3 loop: CATTSFYEQYF. The CDR3 nucleotides read TGTGCCACCACTAGCTTTTACGAGCAGTACTTC.

The J gene is TRBJ1-6, the V gene TRBV2; 7 bases map to TRBD1. The CDR3 is made up of 14 amino acids. The germline V gene has CDR1 SNHLY and CDR2 FYNNEI. V trimming: 6 bases; J trimming: 14 bases; junction bases outside the gene matches: 13. CDR3 in amino acids: CASSSGTASPSLHF. The CDR3 coding sequence is TGTGCCAGCAGCTCCGGGACAGCGTCCCCATCCCTCCACTTT.

The chain carries TRBV9 and TRBJ1-3, with D perhaps TRBD1 (6 bases). The CDR3 consists of 15 residues. In germline, CDR1 is SGDLS, CDR2 YYNGEE. The V gene lost 3 bases and the J gene lost 8 bases, with 18 bases spanning the gap. The CDR3 DNA reads TGTGCCAGCAGCGATACAGGGTCGCTGAAGCACACCATATATTTT. Protein product: CASSDTGSLKHTIYF.

The V call is TRBV5-1, the J call TRBJ2-3, with D perhaps being TRBD1 or TRBD2 (6 bases each). V was clipped by 1 base and J by 5 bases, with 14 bases between them. The germline CDR1 and CDR2 sequences are SGHRS and YFSETQ. This CDR3 contains 15 residues. The CDR3 loop reads CASSLNWGAGDTQYF. The CDR3 region has the DNA TGCGCCAGCAGCTTGAATTGGGGGGCGGGAGATACGCAGTATTTT.

The rearrangement links TRBV5-1 to TRBJ2-7; TRBD2 aligns across 12 bases. The J segment lost 5 bases and the V segment lost 5 bases, leaving 5 bases of the junction unmatched. Germline CDR1 is SGHRS and CDR2 is YFSETQ. The CDR3 has 14 residues. In DNA, the CDR3 is TGCGCCAGCAGTTCTAGCGGGAGGGCCCACGAGCAGTACTTC. This translates into CASSSSGRAHEQYF.

The chain recombines TRBV18 with TRBJ2-7; D unclear. CDR3 length equals 13 residues. Trimming pared 3 bases from V and 2 bases from J, leaving 8 bases between. Germline CDR1 is KGHSH and CDR2 is LQKENI. CDR3 sequence (DNA): TGTGCCAGCTCACCCCAGACCGCCTACGAGCAGTACTTC. This translates into CASSPQTAYEQYF.

The chain recombines TRBV18 with TRBJ1-5, with D hard to call. Germline lookup yields CDR1 KGHSH and CDR2 LQKENI. CDR3 length: 14 residues. V was trimmed by 2 bases and J by 3 bases, leaving 8 bases between them. The CDR3 nucleotides are TGTGCCAGCTCACCATCGGGAGCCAATCAGCCCCAGCATTTT. Translating it yields CASSPSGANQPQHF.

CDR3 loop: CATYDGSYNEQFF. CDR3 DNA: TGTGCTACCTACGACGGGTCCTACAATGAGCAGTTCTTC. The rearrangement uses TRBV2 and TRBJ2-1; unclear D gene. CDR3 size: 13 residues. CDR1 and CDR2 (germline): SNHLY, FYNNEI.

The V and J genes are TRBV28 and TRBJ2-7; possible D gene TRBD1, 6 bases. Germline V lookup: CDR1 MDHEN, CDR2 SYDVKM. This CDR3 spans 13 amino acids. V lost 5 bases and J lost 4, with 12 bases in between. The CDR3 DNA reads as TGTGCCAGCAGTCCCGGACAGACTTACGAGCAGTACTTC. It codes for CASSPGQTYEQYF.

This clone came up a few times. V is TRBV6-5 and J is TRBJ1-2; tentatively, D is TRBD1 (5 bases). Germline CDR1 MNHEY, CDR2 SVGAGI. The CDR3 loop spans 14 amino acids. Deletions cut 6 bases from V and 7 bases from J, with 18 bases between. CDR3 in amino acids: CASSGGPTPGGYTF. CDR3 nucleotides: TGTGCCAGCAGCGGGGGACCGACTCCAGGTGGCTACACCTTC.

The chain has TRBV30 and TRBJ1-4; weak D call: TRBD1 (5 bases). V lost 2 bases, J lost 8 bases, and 18 bases lay in between. Germline CDR1 reads GTSNPN; CDR2 reads SVGIG (reference sequence). CDR3 length: 15 residues. CDR3 region: CAWSIGWQGLEKLFF. DNA for the CDR3: TGTGCCTGGAGTATAGGATGGCAGGGCCTAGAAAAACTGTTTTTT. The full variable domain, rest sourced from reference TRBV30 and TRBJ1-4, is SQTIHQWPATLVQPVGSPLSLECTVEGTSNPNLYWYRQAAGRGLQLLFYSVGIGQISSEVPQNLSASRPQDRQFILSSKKLLLSDSGFYLCAWSIGWQGLEKLFFGSGTQLSVL.

The J gene is TRBJ1-4, the V gene TRBV7-2; possibly TRBD1 for D (6 bases). Deletions cut 1 base from V and 8 bases from J, with 11 bases between. This CDR3 is 14 amino acids long. From germline, CDR1 is SGHTA and CDR2 FQGNSA. CDR3 residues: CASSLVGQTEKLFF. The CDR3 coding sequence is TGTGCCAGCAGCTTAGTTGGACAGACCGAAAAACTGTTTTTT.

The rearrangement links TRBV2 to TRBJ1-6, with a weak D call TRBD1 (6 bases). Trimming pared 10 bases from V and 1 base from J, leaving 8 bases between. The CDR3 is 13 amino acids. Germline V gene sequence: CDR1 SNHLY, CDR2 FYNNEI. The CDR3 DNA reads as TGTGCCAACAGGGTTTCCTATAATTCACCCCTCCACTTT. It is translated as CANRVSYNSPLHF.